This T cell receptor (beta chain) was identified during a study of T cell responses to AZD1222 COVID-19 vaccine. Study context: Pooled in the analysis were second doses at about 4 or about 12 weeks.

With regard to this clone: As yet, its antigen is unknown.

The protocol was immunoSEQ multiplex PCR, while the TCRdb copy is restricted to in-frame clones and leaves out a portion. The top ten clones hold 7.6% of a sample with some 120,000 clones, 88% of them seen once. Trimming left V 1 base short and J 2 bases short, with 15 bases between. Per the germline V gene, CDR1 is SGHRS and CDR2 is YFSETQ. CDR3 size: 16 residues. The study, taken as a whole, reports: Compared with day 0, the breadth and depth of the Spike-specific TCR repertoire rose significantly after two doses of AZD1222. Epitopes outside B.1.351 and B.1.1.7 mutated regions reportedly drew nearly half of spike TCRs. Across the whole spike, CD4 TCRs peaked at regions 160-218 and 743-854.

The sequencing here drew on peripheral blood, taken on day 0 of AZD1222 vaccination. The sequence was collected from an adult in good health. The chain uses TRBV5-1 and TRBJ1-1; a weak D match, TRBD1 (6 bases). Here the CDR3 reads CASSLTGRLRNTEAFF. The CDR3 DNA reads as TGCGCCAGCAGCTTGACAGGGCGCCTTCGTAACACTGAAGCTTTCTTT.